Shown below are 10 T cell receptor beta chains from a single sample sequenced in a study of blood T cell repertoires in COVID-19 (dated by TCRdb to 2020 to 2022). Receptor libraries were prepared by the immunoSEQ multiplex PCR assay. Entries here come from immuneACCESS through TCRdb and include only in-frame sequences with V and J called. Some clones fail to appear in such tables; in the studies checked, an unresolved V gene covers under half of the shortfall, and the cause of the remainder is unknown. The sample has about 200,000 clones on record, 65% to 90% of them singletons. The ten largest clones take up less than 5.5% of the sample. The specimen was PBMCs or T cells enriched from blood (not recorded which). The source of these receptors is a woman aged 55-75 years with acute COVID-19.

The rearrangement uses TRBV7-2 and TRBJ2-1; TRBD1 aligns across 8 bases. CDR3 length: 17 amino acids. Germline CDR1 and CDR2: SGHTA and FQGNSA. V dropped 4 bases and J dropped 6; count of bases not matched to a gene: 14. The CDR3 DNA is TGTGCCAGCAGCTCCCCCACGACAGGGGTGATTGGCAATGAGCAGTTCTTC. Its translation: CASSSPTTGVIGNEQFF.

The chain recombines TRBV30 with TRBJ1-1, with TRBD1 identical over 7 bases. Unmatched junction bases numbered 5, after V lost 1 base and J lost 9 bases. The germline gives CDR1 GTSNPN, CDR2 SVGIG (reference sequence). The CDR3 is made up of 12 amino acids. Here the CDR3 DNA reads TGTGCCTGGAGTGCGACAGGGCCAAAAGCTTTCTTT. Translation gives CAWSATGPKAFF.

The genes are TRBV2 and TRBJ2-4; tentatively, D is TRBD2 (5 bases). Between the trimmed V and J ends, which lost 11 bases and 2 bases, there was a span of 10 bases. Germline V CDR1 and CDR2: SNHLY, FYNNEI. The CDR3 consists of 12 residues. The CDR3 here is CAGSESKNIQYF. Here the CDR3 DNA reads TGTGCCGGTAGCGAATCCAAAAACATTCAGTACTTC.

The chain joins TRBV6-2 or TRBV6-3 to TRBJ1-2; no reliable D call. Per germline, CDR1 MNHEY and CDR2 SVGEGT. This CDR3 spans 15 amino acids. The germline V and J ends were trimmed by 2 bases and 5 bases, with 15 bases remaining between them. The CDR3 is CASSYEETGIYGYTF. CDR3 DNA: TGTGCCAGCAGTTACGAGGAGACTGGCATATATGGCTACACCTTC.

This clone has just a few counts. V and J are TRBV19 and TRBJ2-7, with D perhaps matching TRBD2 (6 bases). Per the germline V gene, CDR1 is LNHDA and CDR2 is SQIVND (reference sequence). Trimming removed 10 bases from V and 1 base from J, with 14 bases in between. The CDR3 runs to 13 residues. The CDR3 here is CATRDWLSYEQYF. Written as DNA, the CDR3 is TGTGCCACCCGGGACTGGCTTTCCTACGAGCAGTACTTC.

J is TRBJ2-3 and V is TRBV24-1; 7 nucleotides line up with TRBD1. The CDR3 sequence is 14 residues long. V shed 10 bases and J 2 bases; nucleotides not matched to a gene: 8. CDR1 and CDR2 from the germline V gene are KGHDR and SFDVKD. The CDR3 sequence: CATTGTELTDTQYF. The CDR3 DNA reads TGTGCCACAACCGGGACAGAGCTCACAGATACGCAGTATTTT.

J is TRBJ2-7 and V is TRBV5-1; 11 bases are a match to TRBD2. CDR1 is SGHRS, CDR2 YFSETQ, per germline. The junction had 7 bases not matched to a gene; V was cut back by 2 bases and J by 6 bases. The CDR3 spans 15 residues. CDR3 DNA: TGCGCCAGCAGCTTTACTACTAGCGGGGGTTTCGAGCAGTACGTC. The encoded protein is CASSFTTSGGFEQYV.

This rearrangement joins TRBV9 to TRBJ2-7; 7 nucleotides align to TRBD2. Germline V gene sequence: CDR1 SGDLS, CDR2 YYNGEE. The CDR3 consists of 14 residues. Trimming cost V 3 bases and J 0 bases; bases outside gene matches: 3. CDR3 protein: CASSAERDSYEQYF. The CDR3 DNA reads TGTGCCAGCAGCGCCGAGCGGGACTCCTACGAGCAGTACTTC.

Details on this clone: A junction boundary mismatches the germline segment, possibly from a read error. The chain is built from TRBV27 and TRBJ1-2; D call uncertain. There are 16 residues in the CDR3. Germline V gives CDR1 MNHEY, CDR2 SMNVEV (reference sequence). The CDR3 sequence is CASSSPPLPPLSPGGF. The CDR3 bases are TGTGCCAGCAGTTCGCCCCCCCTACCCCCGCTGAGTCCCGGAGGCTTC.

This clone was seen just once. The sample has other DNA sequences that encode this CDR3 too. The chain has TRBV14 and TRBJ2-3; a weak D match, TRBD1 (6 bases). This CDR3 has 15 amino acids. Trimming left V 1 base short and J 1 base short, with 9 bases between. Per germline, CDR1 SGHDN and CDR2 FVKESK. The CDR3 DNA reads as TGTGCCAGCAGCCAAGTTGGGGGCGGCACAGATACGCAGTATTTT. Translation: CASSQVGGGTDTQYF.